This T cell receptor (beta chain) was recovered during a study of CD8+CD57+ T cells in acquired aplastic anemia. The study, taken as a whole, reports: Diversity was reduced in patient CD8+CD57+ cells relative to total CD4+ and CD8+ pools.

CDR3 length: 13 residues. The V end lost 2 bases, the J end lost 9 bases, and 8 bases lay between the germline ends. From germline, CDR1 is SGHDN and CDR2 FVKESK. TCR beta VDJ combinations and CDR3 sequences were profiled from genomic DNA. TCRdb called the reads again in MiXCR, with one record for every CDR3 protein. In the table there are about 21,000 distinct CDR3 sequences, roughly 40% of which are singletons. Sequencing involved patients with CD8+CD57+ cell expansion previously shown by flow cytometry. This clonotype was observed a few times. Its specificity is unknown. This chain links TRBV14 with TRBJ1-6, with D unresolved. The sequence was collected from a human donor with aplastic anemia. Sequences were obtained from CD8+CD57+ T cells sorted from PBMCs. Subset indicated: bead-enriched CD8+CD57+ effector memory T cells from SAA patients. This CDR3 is CASSQSLRSPLHF. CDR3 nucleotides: TGTGCCAGCAGCCAAAGTCTGCGTTCACCCCTCCACTTT.